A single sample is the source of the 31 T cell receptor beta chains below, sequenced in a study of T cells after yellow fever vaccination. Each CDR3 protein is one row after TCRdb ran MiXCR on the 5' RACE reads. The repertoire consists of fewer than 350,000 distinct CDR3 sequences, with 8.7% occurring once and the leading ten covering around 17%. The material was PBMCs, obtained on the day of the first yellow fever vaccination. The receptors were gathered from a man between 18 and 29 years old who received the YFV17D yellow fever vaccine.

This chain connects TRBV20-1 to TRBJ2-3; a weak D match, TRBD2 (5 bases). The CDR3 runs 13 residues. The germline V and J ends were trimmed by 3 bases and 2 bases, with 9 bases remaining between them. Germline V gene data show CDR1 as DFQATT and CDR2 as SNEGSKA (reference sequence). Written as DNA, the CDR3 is TGCAGTGCTAGCGGAGGAGACACAGATACGCAGTATTTT. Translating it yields CSASGGDTDTQYF.

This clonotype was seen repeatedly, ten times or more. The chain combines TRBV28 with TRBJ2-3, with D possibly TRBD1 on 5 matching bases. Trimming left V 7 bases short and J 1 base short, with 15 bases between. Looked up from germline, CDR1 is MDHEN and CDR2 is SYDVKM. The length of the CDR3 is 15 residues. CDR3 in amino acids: CASTPAGAGTDTQYF. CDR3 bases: TGTGCCAGCACCCCTGCTGGGGCCGGCACAGATACGCAGTATTTT.

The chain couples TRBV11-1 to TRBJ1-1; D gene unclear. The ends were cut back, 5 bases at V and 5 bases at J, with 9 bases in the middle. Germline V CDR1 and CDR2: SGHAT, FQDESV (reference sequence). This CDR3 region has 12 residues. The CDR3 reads CASSQQRTEAFF. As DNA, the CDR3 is TGTGCCAGCAGCCAGCAGAGGACTGAAGCTTTCTTT.

This CDR3 is CASSYEQGKQFF. In nucleotides, the CDR3 is TGTGCCAGCAGTTATGAGCAGGGGAAGCAGTTCTTC. The V and J genes are TRBV6-5 and TRBJ2-1; TRBD1 is a possible D gene (6 bases). Per germline, CDR1 MNHEY and CDR2 SVGAGI. The CDR3 has 12 residues. V was cut by 3 bases and J by 11 bases, with 11 bases left in between.

The CDR3: CASSFAGTGAYEQYF. The CDR3, as DNA: TGTGCCAGCAGCTTCGCCGGGACAGGGGCCTACGAGCAGTACTTC. This chain uses TRBV7-2 with TRBJ2-7, with 10 bases lining up with TRBD1. Per germline, CDR1 SGHTA and CDR2 FQGNSA. V lost 3 bases to trimming and J lost 2 bases; unmatched junction nucleotides: 4. This CDR3 region has 15 residues.

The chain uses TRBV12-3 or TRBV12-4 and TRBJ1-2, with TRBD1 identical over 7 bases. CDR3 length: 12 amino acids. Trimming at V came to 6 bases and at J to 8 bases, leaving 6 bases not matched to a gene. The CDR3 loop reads CASRQGLEGYTF. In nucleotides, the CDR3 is TGTGCCAGCAGACAGGGGCTAGAAGGCTACACCTTC.

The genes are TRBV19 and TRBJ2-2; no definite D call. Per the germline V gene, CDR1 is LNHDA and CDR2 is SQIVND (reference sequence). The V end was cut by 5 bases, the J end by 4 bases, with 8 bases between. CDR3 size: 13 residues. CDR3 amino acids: CASSPHPTGELFF. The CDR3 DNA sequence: TGTGCCAGTAGTCCACACCCCACCGGGGAGCTGTTTTTT.

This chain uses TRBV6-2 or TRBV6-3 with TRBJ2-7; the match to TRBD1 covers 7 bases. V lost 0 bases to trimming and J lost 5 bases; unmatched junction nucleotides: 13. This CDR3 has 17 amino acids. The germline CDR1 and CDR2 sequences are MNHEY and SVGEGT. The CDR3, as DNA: TGTGCCAGCAGTTACTCCCGGCTAGAACAGGGGTTCCACGAGCAGTACGTC. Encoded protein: CASSYSRLEQGFHEQYV.

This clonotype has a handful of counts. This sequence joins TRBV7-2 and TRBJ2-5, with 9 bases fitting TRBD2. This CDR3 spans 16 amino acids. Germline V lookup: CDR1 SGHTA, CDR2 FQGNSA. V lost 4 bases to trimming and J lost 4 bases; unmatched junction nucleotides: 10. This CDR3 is CASSSLAGGRRETQYF. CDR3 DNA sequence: TGTGCCAGCAGCTCCCTGGCGGGGGGGCGCCGAGAGACCCAGTACTTC.

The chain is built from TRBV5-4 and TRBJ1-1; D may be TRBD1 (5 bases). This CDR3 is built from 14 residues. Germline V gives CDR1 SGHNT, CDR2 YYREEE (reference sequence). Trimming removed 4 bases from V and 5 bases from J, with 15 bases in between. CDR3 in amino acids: CASSPNYGGTEAFF. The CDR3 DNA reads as TGTGCCAGCAGCCCGAATTATGGGGGAACTGAAGCTTTCTTT.

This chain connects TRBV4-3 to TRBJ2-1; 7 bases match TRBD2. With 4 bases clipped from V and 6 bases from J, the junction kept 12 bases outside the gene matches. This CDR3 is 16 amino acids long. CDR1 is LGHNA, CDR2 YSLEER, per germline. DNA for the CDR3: TGCGCCAGCAGCCCCCTTTTTTGGGGGGGATTCAATGAGCAGTTCTTC. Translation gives CASSPLFWGGFNEQFF.

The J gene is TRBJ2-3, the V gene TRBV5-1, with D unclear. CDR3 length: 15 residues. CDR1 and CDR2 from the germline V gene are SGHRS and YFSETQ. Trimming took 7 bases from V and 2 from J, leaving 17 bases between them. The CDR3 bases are TGCGCCAGCGGTATTTTTACGCCCGCCACAGATACGCAGTATTTT. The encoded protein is CASGIFTPATDTQYF.

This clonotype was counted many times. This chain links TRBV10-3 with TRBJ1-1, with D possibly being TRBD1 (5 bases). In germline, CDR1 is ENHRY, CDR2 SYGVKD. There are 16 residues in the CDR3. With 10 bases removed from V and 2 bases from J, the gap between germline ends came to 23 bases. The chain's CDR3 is CASKLGRGINNTEAFF. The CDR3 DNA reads TGTGCCAGCAAATTGGGACGGGGGATCAATAACACTGAAGCTTTCTTT.

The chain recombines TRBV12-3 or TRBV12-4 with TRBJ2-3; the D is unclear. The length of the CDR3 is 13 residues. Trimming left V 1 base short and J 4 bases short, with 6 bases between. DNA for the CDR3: TGTGCCAGCAGTTTAGTCTTATCAGATACGCAGTATTTT. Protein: CASSLVLSDTQYF.

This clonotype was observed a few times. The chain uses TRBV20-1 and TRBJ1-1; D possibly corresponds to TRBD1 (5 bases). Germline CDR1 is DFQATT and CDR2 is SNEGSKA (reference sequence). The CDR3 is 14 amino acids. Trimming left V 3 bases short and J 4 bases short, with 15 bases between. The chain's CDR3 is CSASIRGEGTEAFF. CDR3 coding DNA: TGCAGTGCTAGTATTCGGGGGGAGGGCACTGAAGCTTTCTTT.

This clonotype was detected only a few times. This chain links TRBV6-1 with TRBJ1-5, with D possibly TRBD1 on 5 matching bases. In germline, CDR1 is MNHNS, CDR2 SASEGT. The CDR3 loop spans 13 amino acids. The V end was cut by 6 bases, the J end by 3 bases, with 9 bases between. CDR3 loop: CASRGGYNQPQHF. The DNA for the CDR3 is TGTGCCAGCAGGGGGGGTTACAATCAGCCCCAGCATTTT.

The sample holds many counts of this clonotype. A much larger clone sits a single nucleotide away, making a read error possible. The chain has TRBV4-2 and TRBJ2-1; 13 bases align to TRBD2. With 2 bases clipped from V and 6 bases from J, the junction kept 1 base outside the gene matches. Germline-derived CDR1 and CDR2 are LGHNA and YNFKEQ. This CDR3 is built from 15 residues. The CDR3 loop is CASSQTSGGANEQFF. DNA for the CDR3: TGTGCCAGCAGCCAAACTAGCGGGGGGGCCAATGAGCAGTTCTTC.

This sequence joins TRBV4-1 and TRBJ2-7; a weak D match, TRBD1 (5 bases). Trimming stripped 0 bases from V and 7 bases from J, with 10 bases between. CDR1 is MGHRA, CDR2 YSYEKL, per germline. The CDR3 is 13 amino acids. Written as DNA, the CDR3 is TGCGCCAGCAGCCAAGAATGGGCAGGGGAGCAGTACGTC. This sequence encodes CASSQEWAGEQYV.

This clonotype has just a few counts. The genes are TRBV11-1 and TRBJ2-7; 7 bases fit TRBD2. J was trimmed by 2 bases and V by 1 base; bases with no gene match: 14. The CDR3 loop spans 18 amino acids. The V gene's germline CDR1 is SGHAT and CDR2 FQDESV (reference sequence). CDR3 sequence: CASSLVHFGRGSTYEQYV. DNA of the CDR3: TGTGCCAGCAGCTTAGTTCACTTTGGGCGGGGGTCCACCTACGAGCAGTACGTC.

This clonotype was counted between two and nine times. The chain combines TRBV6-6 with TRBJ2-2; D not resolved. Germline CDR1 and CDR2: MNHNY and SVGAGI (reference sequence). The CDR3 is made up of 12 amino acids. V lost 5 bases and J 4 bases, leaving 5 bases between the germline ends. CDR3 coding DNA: TGTGCCAGCAGTCAAACCACCGGGGAGCTGTTTTTT. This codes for CASSQTTGELFF.

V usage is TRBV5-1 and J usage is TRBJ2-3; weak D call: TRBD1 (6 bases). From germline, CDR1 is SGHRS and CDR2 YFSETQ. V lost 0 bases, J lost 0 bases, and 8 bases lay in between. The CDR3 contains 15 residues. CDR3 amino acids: CASSLATGSTDTQYF. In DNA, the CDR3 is TGCGCCAGCAGCTTGGCCACAGGGAGCACAGATACGCAGTATTTT. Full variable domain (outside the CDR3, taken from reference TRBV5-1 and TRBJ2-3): KAGVTQTPRYLIKTRGQQVTLSCSPISGHRSVSWYQQTPGQGLQFLFEYFSETQRNKGNFPGRFSGRQFSNSRSEMNVSTLELGDSALYLCASSLATGSTDTQYFGPGTRLTVL.

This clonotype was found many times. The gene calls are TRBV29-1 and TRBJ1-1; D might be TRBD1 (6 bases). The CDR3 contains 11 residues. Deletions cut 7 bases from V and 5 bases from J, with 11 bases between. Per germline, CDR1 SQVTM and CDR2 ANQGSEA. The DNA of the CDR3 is TGCAGCGGAGGGGGGAGGACTGAAGCTTTCTTT. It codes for CSGGGRTEAFF.

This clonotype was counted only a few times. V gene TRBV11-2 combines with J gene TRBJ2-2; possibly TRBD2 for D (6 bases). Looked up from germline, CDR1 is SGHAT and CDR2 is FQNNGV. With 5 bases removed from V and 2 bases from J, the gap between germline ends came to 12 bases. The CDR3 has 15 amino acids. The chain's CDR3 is CASSRTSSNTGELFF. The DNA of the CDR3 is TGTGCCAGCAGCAGAACTAGCTCTAACACCGGGGAGCTGTTTTTT.

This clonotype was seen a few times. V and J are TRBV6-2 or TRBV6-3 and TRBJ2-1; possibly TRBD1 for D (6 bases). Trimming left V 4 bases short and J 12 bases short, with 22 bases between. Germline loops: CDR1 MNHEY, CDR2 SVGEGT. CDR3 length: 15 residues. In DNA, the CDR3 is TGTGCCAGCAGTTCCCGGGACACTACACAATGGGGGCAGTTCTTC. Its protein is CASSSRDTTQWGQFF.

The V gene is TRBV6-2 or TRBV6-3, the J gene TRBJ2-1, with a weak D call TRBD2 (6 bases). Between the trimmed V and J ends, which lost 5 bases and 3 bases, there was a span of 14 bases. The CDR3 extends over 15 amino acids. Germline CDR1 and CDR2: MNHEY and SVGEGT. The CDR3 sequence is CASSPIASDYNEQFF. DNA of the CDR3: TGTGCCAGCAGTCCCATAGCTAGCGACTACAATGAGCAGTTCTTC.

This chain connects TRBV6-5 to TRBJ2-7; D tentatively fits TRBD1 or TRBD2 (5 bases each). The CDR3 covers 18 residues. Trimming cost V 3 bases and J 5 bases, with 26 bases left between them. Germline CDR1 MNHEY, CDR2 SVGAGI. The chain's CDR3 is CASSYIPPHFPGPNEQYF. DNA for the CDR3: TGTGCCAGCAGTTATATACCGCCCCATTTTCCGGGGCCCAACGAGCAGTACTTC.

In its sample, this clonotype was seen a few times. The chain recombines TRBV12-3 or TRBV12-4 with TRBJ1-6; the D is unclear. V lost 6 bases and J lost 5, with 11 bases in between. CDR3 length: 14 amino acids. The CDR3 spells CASRPGFDNSPLHF. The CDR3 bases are TGTGCCAGCAGGCCCGGCTTTGATAATTCACCCCTCCACTTT.

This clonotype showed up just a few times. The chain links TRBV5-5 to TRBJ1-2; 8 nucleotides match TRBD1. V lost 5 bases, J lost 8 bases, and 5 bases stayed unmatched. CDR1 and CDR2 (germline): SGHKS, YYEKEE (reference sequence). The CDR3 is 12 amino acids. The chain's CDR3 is CASSQGAEGYTF. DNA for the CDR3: TGTGCCAGCAGTCAGGGGGCTGAGGGCTACACCTTC. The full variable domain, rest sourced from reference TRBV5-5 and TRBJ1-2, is DAGVTQSPTHLIKTRGQQVTLRCSPISGHKSVSWYQQVLGQGPQFIFQYYEKEERGRGNFPDRFSARQFPNYSSELNVNALLLGDSALYLCASSQGAEGYTFGSGTRLTVV.

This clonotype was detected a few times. The chain's CDR3 is CASSYGTSGLDEQYV. DNA for the CDR3: TGTGCCAGCAGTTACGGTACTAGCGGGTTGGATGAGCAGTACGTC. J is TRBJ2-7 and V is TRBV6-5; the match to TRBD2 covers 9 bases. The germline V gene has CDR1 MNHEY and CDR2 SVGAGI. This CDR3 has 15 residues. With V trimmed by 2 bases and J by 7 bases, 9 bases remained unmatched.

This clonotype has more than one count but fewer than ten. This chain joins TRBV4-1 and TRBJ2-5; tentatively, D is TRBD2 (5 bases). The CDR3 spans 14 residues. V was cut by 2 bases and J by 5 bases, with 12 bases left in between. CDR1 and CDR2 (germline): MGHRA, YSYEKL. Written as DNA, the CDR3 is TGCGCCAGCAGCCAACCCATACGAGGGGAGACCCAGTACTTC. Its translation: CASSQPIRGETQYF.

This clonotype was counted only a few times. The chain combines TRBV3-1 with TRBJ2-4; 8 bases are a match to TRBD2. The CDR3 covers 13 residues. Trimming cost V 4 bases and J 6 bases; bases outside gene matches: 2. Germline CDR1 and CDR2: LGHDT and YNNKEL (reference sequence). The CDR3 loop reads CASSLRGGNIQYF. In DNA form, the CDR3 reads TGTGCCAGCAGCCTTCGGGGGGGAAACATTCAGTACTTC. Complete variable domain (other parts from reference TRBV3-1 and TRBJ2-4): DTAVSQTPKYLVTQMGNDKSIKCEQNLGHDTMYWYKQDSKKFLKIMFSYNNKELIINETVPNRFSPKSPDKAHLNLHINSLELGDSAVYFCASSLRGGNIQYFGAGTRLSVL.